These T cell receptor beta chains were read from a single sample in a study of blood T cells in healthy people across ages. TCRdb itself ran the 5' RACE reads through MiXCR, one entry per CDR3 protein. The profile shows over a million distinct CDR3 sequences, 55% to 75% of them singletons. What was sequenced was blood. These TCRs come from a man aged 18 to 30 in good health. CDR3s leave out the opening cysteine and the closing phenylalanine or tryptophan.

TRBV6-2/TRBV6-3	TRBJ1-1	ASAKGPGQGDTEAF
TRBV11-2	.	ASSLDSLGGDQETQY
TRBV24-1	TRBJ2-1	ATSDLAGASSYNEQF
TRBV5-1	TRBJ2-1	ASSLEGVRYNEQF
TRBV24-1	TRBJ2-3	ATSDPGRGDTDTQY
TRBV20-1	TRBJ1-2	SAWEGAQDGYT
TRBV29-1	TRBJ1-4	SVLRRSNEKLF
TRBV10-1	TRBJ2-4	ASSRGVGDREYAEQY
TRBV27	TRBJ2-3	ASSLEGGITDTQY
TRBV5-1	TRBJ1-4	ASSSTGGNVNEKLF
TRBV20-1	TRBJ2-3	SASDPSSTDTQY
TRBV4-1	TRBJ1-1	ASSHPDGHNTEAF
TRBV6-1	TRBJ2-3	ASNPTSGGTDTQY
TRBV18	TRBJ2-1	ASSPRDPRAGEQF
TRBV4-2	TRBJ2-1	ASSRPVVGRIHEQF
TRBV28	TRBJ1-1	ASRLYTVNTEAF
TRBV11-1	TRBJ2-5	ASSLQFTETQY
TRBV29-1	TRBJ1-1	SDRAGTQAF
TRBV20-1	TRBJ2-4	SARTVGKNIQY
TRBV25-1	TRBJ1-4	ASTRQGSEKLF
TRBV4-1	TRBJ2-2	ASSPGGLAPGELF
TRBV2	TRBJ2-7	ASGRGDSEQY
TRBV28	TRBJ2-5	ASSPQLETQY
TRBV6-2/TRBV6-3	TRBJ2-3	ASMLRDRVDTQY
TRBV7-9	TRBJ2-7	ASSLYPGQVTYEQY
TRBV20-1	TRBJ2-5	SAVREGLGQETQY
TRBV2	TRBJ2-1	ASGTRIDNEQF
TRBV20-1	TRBJ2-3	SARDSQRGLTTDTQY
TRBV29-1	TRBJ2-7	SGRTGGHEQY
TRBV9	TRBJ2-5	ASSVESSGTETQY
TRBV18	TRBJ2-5	ASSPGQGVKDETQY
TRBV21-1	TRBJ1-3	ASSKGRRQGLSGNTIY
TRBV4-3	TRBJ2-5	ASSDGQGALEQY
TRBV9	TRBJ1-2	ASSVDGGSNYGYT
TRBV10-1	TRBJ2-1	ASSHRLLAEQF
TRBV29-1	TRBJ1-2	SVFLGDGYT
TRBV14	.	ASSQIAGTIQETQY
TRBV12-3/TRBV12-4	TRBJ2-5	ASSFFGERQETQY
TRBV28	TRBJ1-2	ASSDRGEDGYT
TRBV11-2	TRBJ2-4	ASSLATGDYEKEY
TRBV9	TRBJ2-7	ASSVSPAATYEQY
TRBV29-1	TRBJ2-5	SVDYRQETQY
TRBV20-1	TRBJ2-7	SARKGLAPYEQY
TRBV7-6	TRBJ1-1	ASSSDKNTEAF
TRBV27	TRBJ1-2	ASTTTGATNYGYT
TRBV7-2	TRBJ1-2	ASSLVGDRWGYT
TRBV28	TRBJ2-7	ASSPPQGVYEQY
TRBV4-1	TRBJ2-3	ASSQDRGGPRQY
TRBV4-2	TRBJ2-2	ASSPGTVFTGELF
TRBV11-2	TRBJ2-1	ASSSNRYNEKF
TRBV29-1	TRBJ1-5	SPITGTGAEQPQH
TRBV20-1	TRBJ1-2	SATWGPSNYGYT
TRBV24-1	TRBJ2-3	ATGATTGTITQY
TRBV14	TRBJ2-1	ASSTALTSFTDEQF
TRBV4-1	TRBJ2-3	ASSQDSPLQRGQVDTQY
TRBV4-3	TRBJ2-5	ASSPGFQETQY
TRBV15	TRBJ1-4	ATNRGEDEKLF